The 3 T cell receptor beta chains in this list originate from one sample, sequenced in a study of T cell responses to AZD1222 COVID-19 vaccine (dated by TCRdb to the early 2020s). Preparation of the library involved the immunoSEQ multiplex PCR assay. The immuneACCESS repertoire file appears here via TCRdb, limited to in-frame rearrangements. These files lack a portion of the clones; in checked studies, under half of the deficit traces to unresolved V genes, and the cause of the others is not known. For this sample the table gives approximately 140,000 clones, of which 92% were detected only once. The biggest ten clones account for about 3.2% of the sample. The sample's time point label is to be understood as: baseline before first vaccination. The input for sequencing was peripheral blood, taken on day 0 of AZD1222 vaccination. Receptors originate from an adult in good health.

The chain employs TRBV13 and TRBJ1-1, with 7 bases fitting TRBD1. The CDR3 covers 13 residues. The V gene's germline CDR1 is PRHDT and CDR2 FYEKMQ (reference sequence). V was pared by 4 bases and J by 5 bases, with 4 bases of the junction left unmatched. CDR3 sequence: CASSSYRGTEAFF. CDR3 DNA: TGTGCCAGCAGCTCCTACAGGGGTACTGAAGCTTTCTTT.

This chain's CDR3 is CASSHRQEKGPQHF. The CDR3 DNA reads as TGTGCCAGCAGCCATCGACAAGAAAAGGGGCCCCAGCATTTT. This chain uses TRBV3-1 (or the pseudogene TRBV3-2) with TRBJ1-5, with unresolved D. The V gene lost 3 bases and the J gene lost 9 bases, with 15 bases spanning the gap. This CDR3 spans 14 amino acids. CDR1 is LGHDT and CDR2 is YNNKEL in the germline V gene (reference sequence).

This chain links TRBV25-1 with TRBJ1-6; D is possibly TRBD1 (5 bases). Trimming shortened V by 7 bases and J by 5 bases, and 15 bases separated the two germline ends. The germline CDR1 and CDR2 sequences are MGHDK and SYGVNS. This CDR3 is built from 15 residues. The CDR3 DNA reads TGTGCCAGCACTTTGAGGGACGATCATAATTCACCCCTCCACTTT. Translated, it gives CASTLRDDHNSPLHF.